Listed below are T cell receptor beta chains from one sample, sequenced in a study of T cells in Graves' hyperthyroidism and ophthalmopathy. TCRdb reprocessed the multiplex PCR reads with MiXCR, giving one entry per CDR3 protein. The sample records about 520,000 distinct CDR3 sequences, approximately 25% being singletons. Specimen: blood. Source of these receptors: a woman in her 30s with Graves' ophthalmopathy. CDR3s include the opening cysteine and the closing phenylalanine or tryptophan. D genes are given only for firm matches. Some rows have no size entry. The others give once, few or many, or a class for an expanded clone.

j_gene,abundance,d_gene,v_gene,CDR3aa,CDR3nt
TRBJ2-7,.,.,TRBV27,CASSFNKGGYEQYF,TGTGCCAGCAGTTTTAACAAGGGGGGATACGAGCAGTACTTC
TRBJ1-1,.,.,TRBV6-1,CASSFGPKPEAFF,TGTGCCAGCAGCTTTGGTCCCAAGCCTGAAGCTTTCTTT
TRBJ1-1,many,.,TRBV6-1,CASSGPGFKNGAFF,TGTGCCAGCAGTGGACCGGGATTCAAAAATGGAGCTTTCTTT
TRBJ2-7,few,TRBD1,TRBV4-1,CASSQVMTGKAYEQYF,TGCGCCAGCAGCCAAGTGATGACAGGGAAGGCCTACGAGCAGTACTTC
TRBJ2-2,many,.,TRBV12-3/TRBV12-4,CASRTQKDILGELFF,TGTGCCAGCAGAACCCAGAAGGACATCCTCGGGGAGCTGTTTTTT
TRBJ2-7,many,TRBD1,TRBV6-1,CASSGTGMDEQYF,TGTGCCAGCAGTGGGACAGGGATGGACGAGCAGTACTTC
TRBJ2-5,many,.,TRBV7-2,CASSLSRDGGIQYF,TGTGCCAGCAGCTTATCACGGGATGGGGGTATCCAGTACTTC
TRBJ2-5,many,.,TRBV15,CATSRPTRGEETQYF,TGTGCCACCAGCAGACCAACGAGGGGGGAAGAGACCCAGTACTTC
TRBJ2-7,many,TRBD2,TRBV6-5,CASSYSGASSYEQYF,TGTGCCAGCAGTTACAGCGGGGCAAGCTCCTACGAGCAGTACTTC
TRBJ1-6,.,TRBD1,TRBV12-3/TRBV12-4,CASRGQGSPLHF,TGTGCCAGCAGAGGACAGGGCTCACCCCTCCACTTT
TRBJ2-7,few,TRBD1,TRBV6-1,CASRKDREEQYF,TGTGCCAGCAGGAAAGACAGGGAAGAGCAGTACTTC
TRBJ1-2,.,.,TRBV12-3/TRBV12-4,CASTRRDKGYTF,TGTGCCAGCACCCGTAGGGACAAGGGCTACACCTTC
TRBJ1-1,.,.,TRBV6-1,CASRKKVNTEAFF,TGTGCCAGCAGAAAAAAGGTGAACACTGAAGCTTTCTTT
TRBJ2-7,many,.,TRBV9,CASSVVGEQWQYF,TGTGCCAGCAGCGTAGTGGGGGAACAGTGGCAGTACTTC
TRBJ1-5,few,.,TRBV15,CATSDRTRGPQHF,TGTGCCACCTCAGACAGGACCAGGGGCCCCCAGCATTTT
TRBJ1-2,.,.,TRBV5-1,CASSWGGDQGSYTF,TGCGCCAGCAGCTGGGGGGGGGACCAAGGAAGCTACACCTTC
TRBJ2-2,few,.,TRBV2,CASRGPYTGELFF,TGTGCCAGCAGGGGGCCCTACACCGGGGAGCTGTTTTTT
TRBJ1-1,.,TRBD1,TRBV11-2,CAGSPGQGQVALSNTEACF,TGTGCCGGCAGCCCGGGACAGGGTCAAGTCGCCCTCTCGAACACTGAAGCTTGCTTT
TRBJ1-1,.,.,TRBV5-1,CASSEMPGANTEAFF,TGCGCCAGCAGCGAAATGCCGGGAGCGAACACTGAAGCTTTCTTT
TRBJ2-7,.,.,TRBV11-2,CASSLRPAYEQYF,TGTGCCAGCAGCTTGAGGCCCGCTTACGAGCAGTACTTC
TRBJ1-5,.,TRBD1,TRBV19,CASGQGRQPQHF,TGTGCCAGTGGACAGGGTAGACAGCCCCAGCATTTT
TRBJ1-2,.,TRBD1,TRBV6-5,CASSYSGGTGGYGYTF,TGTGCCAGCAGTTACTCAGGTGGGACAGGCGGCTATGGCTACACCTTC
TRBJ2-5,many,TRBD1,TRBV6-5,CASSYSGQGKTQYF,TGTGCCAGCAGTTACTCGGGACAGGGAAAGACCCAGTACTTC
TRBJ1-2,.,.,TRBV15,CATSRDFGVYYGSTF,TGTGCCACCAGCAGAGATTTTGGTGTGTACTATGGCTCCACCTTC
TRBJ2-7,many,.,TRBV10-3,CAIRDRDNSYEQYF,TGTGCCATCAGGGACCGGGACAACTCCTACGAGCAGTACTTC
TRBJ1-1,many,.,TRBV6-2/TRBV6-3,CASSHGGSEAFF,TGTGCCAGCAGTCACGGGGGGTCTGAAGCTTTCTTT
TRBJ1-1,few,.,TRBV4-1,CASSQDSVGEAFF,TGCGCCAGCAGCCAAGATTCCGTGGGAGAAGCTTTCTTT
TRBJ2-2,many,TRBD2,TRBV6-4,CASSRTTSGVTGELFF,TGTGCCAGCAGTCGCACGACTAGCGGGGTGACCGGGGAGCTGTTTTTT
TRBJ1-2,.,TRBD1,TRBV20-1,CSASHDRQGFNYGYTF,TGCAGTGCTTCTCACGACCGACAGGGCTTCAACTATGGCTACACCTTC
TRBJ2-7,few,.,TRBV19,CASSIAGRTEQYF,TGTGCCAGTAGTATAGCAGGGAGGACCGAGCAGTACTTC
TRBJ2-2,few,.,TRBV11-2,CASSLRGRDESNTGELFF,TGTGCCAGCAGCCTCCGGGGCAGGGACGAATCGAACACCGGGGAGCTGTTTTTT
TRBJ2-7,.,.,TRBV11-2,CASNRDGNSYEQYF,TGTGCCAGCAACCGGGACGGGAACTCCTACGAGCAGTACTTC
TRBJ2-7,many,TRBD2,TRBV10-3,CAISESTSGGNEQYF,TGTGCCATCAGTGAGTCAACTAGCGGGGGTAACGAGCAGTACTTC
TRBJ1-1,.,.,TRBV29-1,CSASGRRGTEAFF,TGCAGCGCCTCGGGGCGACGGGGCACTGAAGCTTTCTTT
TRBJ1-2,many,.,TRBV12-3/TRBV12-4,CASGRTGNYGYTF,TGTGCCAGCGGACGGACGGGGAACTATGGCTACACCTTC
TRBJ2-7,.,TRBD1,TRBV29-1,CSAVLWSGTGYHEQYF,TGCAGCGCCGTCCTCTGGTCCGGGACAGGGTACCACGAGCAGTACTTC
TRBJ2-7,.,.,TRBV11-2,CASSQQSPEQYF,TGTGCCAGCAGCCAACAGTCGCCCGAGCAGTACTTC
TRBJ1-5,.,.,TRBV20-1,CSAPPRVGQPQHF,TGCAGTGCCCCCCCCCGGGTCGGACAGCCCCAGCATTTT
TRBJ1-6,few,TRBD1,TRBV27,CASSLSGQGDSPLHF,TGTGCCAGCAGTTTATCCGGACAGGGTGATTCACCCCTCCACTTT
TRBJ2-5,many,TRBD2,TRBV6-5,CASSHSYIAGGPTETQYF,TGTGCCAGCAGTCACTCGTATATAGCGGGGGGGCCTACTGAGACCCAGTACTTC
TRBJ1-2,.,.,TRBV6-1,CASSDPGGAGYGYTF,TGTGCCAGCAGCGACCCCGGAGGAGCGGGCTATGGCTACACCTTC
TRBJ1-1,many,TRBD1,TRBV27,CASSPDRGGHTEAFF,TGTGCCAGCAGTCCGGACAGGGGTGGGCACACTGAAGCTTTCTTT
TRBJ1-3,many,.,TRBV4-1,CASSQPRTAGNTIYF,TGCGCCAGCAGCCAACCCCGGACAGCTGGAAACACCATATATTTT
TRBJ2-5,.,.,TRBV9,CASSVGQSGFIQETQYF,TGTGCCAGCAGCGTAGGACAATCCGGGTTCATACAAGAGACCCAGTACTTC
TRBJ2-5,.,.,TRBV2,CASRTGKGETQYF,TGTGCCAGCAGGACTGGGAAGGGAGAGACCCAGTACTTC
TRBJ2-7,many,.,TRBV7-9,CASSVQGHEQYF,TGTGCCAGCAGCGTACAGGGCCACGAGCAGTACTTC
TRBJ1-1,many,.,TRBV20-1,CSARGSGEGTEAFF,TGCAGTGCTAGAGGATCAGGGGAAGGCACTGAAGCTTTCTTT
TRBJ1-1,few,TRBD1,TRBV12-3/TRBV12-4,CASSLAGTGVTEAFF,TGTGCCAGCAGTTTGGCCGGGACAGGGGTCACTGAAGCTTTCTTT
TRBJ2-7,many,.,TRBV28,CASSLYLGSSYEQYF,TGTGCCAGCAGTTTATATCTAGGGAGCTCCTACGAGCAGTACTTC
TRBJ2-7,many,.,TRBV29-1,CSVEDPSSEAYEQYF,TGCAGCGTTGAAGATCCATCAAGTGAAGCCTACGAGCAGTACTTC
TRBJ1-6,few,.,TRBV28,CAAGVSGNNSPLHF,TGTGCCGCAGGTGTGTCAGGAAATAATTCACCCCTCCACTTT
TRBJ1-2,many,.,TRBV6-5,CASSYHTGQVHYGYTF,TGTGCCAGCAGTTACCATACCGGACAAGTTCACTATGGCTACACCTTC
TRBJ1-1,.,.,TRBV6-4,CASSAIEYTEAFF,TGTGCCAGCAGTGCCATCGAGTACACTGAAGCTTTCTTT
TRBJ2-2,.,.,TRBV6-5,CASSYVAGHTGELFF,TGTGCCAGCAGTTACGTGGCAGGGCACACCGGGGAGCTGTTTTTT
TRBJ2-5,many,TRBD2,TRBV27,CASSLTGTSGVKYQETQYF,TGTGCCAGCAGTTTAACCGGGACTAGCGGGGTGAAGTACCAAGAGACCCAGTACTTC